These T cell receptor beta chains were read from a single sample in a study of blood T cells in healthy people across ages. TCRdb passed the 5' RACE reads through MiXCR, listing each CDR3 protein once. This sample has 730,000 or so distinct CDR3 sequences, with 35% to 50% found just once. Sequencing was done on a sample of blood. The receptors originated from a man older than 75 in good health. CDR3s include the opening cysteine and the closing phenylalanine or tryptophan. D genes are given only for firm matches. Only part of the rows carry a size: once, few, many, or a class if the clone is expanded.

length,V,size,J,D,DNA,CDR3
12,TRBV28,few,TRBJ1-6,-,TGTGCCAGCAGTTTAGATCGTTCACCCCTCCACTTT,CASSLDRSPLHF
16,TRBV5-5,-,TRBJ2-2,-,-,CASRYFGPTNTGELFF
12,TRBV6-6,once,TRBJ2-7,-,TGTGCCAGCAGCCAGCGGAGGAACGTGCAGTACTTC,CASSQRRNVQYF
18,TRBV9,few,TRBJ2-7,-,TGTGCCAGCAGCGTAGACCGCGGTCTCACGGGGAGCTCCTACGAGCAGTACTTC,CASSVDRGLTGSSYEQYF
20,TRBV24-1,once,TRBJ2-1,TRBD1,TGTGCCACCAGTAACCGTCGATTGGCCAATAGGGACAGCTTCTACAATGAGCAGTTCTTC,CATSNRRLANRDSFYNEQFF
15,TRBV12-3/TRBV12-4,few,TRBJ2-2,TRBD1,TGTGCCAGCAGACCGGGGACAGGGGCCACCGGGGAGCTGTTTTTT,CASRPGTGATGELFF
19,TRBV7-2,few,TRBJ2-1,TRBD2,TGTGCCAGCAGCTTATTTCTAGCGGGAGGGCCTTGGGCTGGCAATGAGCAGTTCTTC,CASSLFLAGGPWAGNEQFF
15,TRBV7-2,many,TRBJ2-7,-,TGTGCCAGCAGGTCGCCGGGTTTAGGAAACTACGAGCAGTACTTC,CASRSPGLGNYEQYF
13,TRBV20-1,few,TRBJ2-7,-,TGCAGTGCTAACGAGGGCGCGGGTTACGAGCAGTACTTC,CSANEGAGYEQYF
15,TRBV12-3/TRBV12-4,few,TRBJ2-5,-,TGTGCCAGCATAAAGAATCGGGGTTTGGGAGAGACCCAGTACTTC,CASIKNRGLGETQYF
15,TRBV7-7,-,TRBJ2-7,-,TGTGCCAGCAGCTTAAGGCATGGGCCCCCCTACGAGCAGTACTTC,CASSLRHGPPYEQYF
15,TRBV5-1,few,TRBJ2-7,TRBD1,TGCGCCAGCAAACAGACAGGGCAATCCTCCTACGAGCAGTACTTC,CASKQTGQSSYEQYF
15,TRBV3-1,many,TRBJ2-1,TRBD1,TGTGCCAGCAGCCAGGCGACAGGGTTCTACAATGAGCAGTTCTTC,CASSQATGFYNEQFF
15,TRBV7-2,-,TRBJ2-7,-,TGTGCCAGCAGCCAAGACGTGGGATTCGGCCGTGAGCAGTACTTC,CASSQDVGFGREQYF
14,TRBV12-5,-,TRBJ2-3,-,TGTGCTAGTGCCCTCAGAAGCGGCACAGATACGCAGTATTTT,CASALRSGTDTQYF
12,TRBV20-1,-,TRBJ1-1,-,TGCAGTGCTAGAAGGCAGAACACTGAAGCTTTCTTT,CSARRQNTEAFF
13,TRBV25-1,many,TRBJ2-6,-,TGTGCCAGCAGTGAGAGTGTTGCCAACGTCCTGACTTTC,CASSESVANVLTF
12,TRBV29-1,few,TRBJ2-7,-,TGCAGCGCTCAAGGACAAACCTACGAGCAGTACTTC,CSAQGQTYEQYF
13,TRBV20-1,many,TRBJ2-7,-,TGCAGTGCTAGTCTGGATTTAACCTACGAGCAGTACTTC,CSASLDLTYEQYF
21,TRBV6-2/TRBV6-3,few,TRBJ2-5,TRBD1,TGTGCCAGCAGTTACTCGCGTCCACGGACAGGGGTGTTTGGACGCCAAGAGACCCAGTACTTC,CASSYSRPRTGVFGRQETQYF
16,TRBV20-1,many,TRBJ2-1,TRBD1,TGCAGTGCGTGGACAGGGGCCCTCGGGGCGAGCAATGAGCAGTTCTTC,CSAWTGALGASNEQFF
16,TRBV5-1,once,TRBJ2-2,TRBD2,TGCGCCAGCAGCCCTGGACTAGTCGGTAATCCCGGGGAGCTGTTTTTT,CASSPGLVGNPGELFF
15,TRBV30,few,TRBJ2-3,-,TGTGCCTGGAGTGTACTCCTGGATACAACAGATACGCAGTATTTT,CAWSVLLDTTDTQYF
17,TRBV4-3,-,TRBJ2-3,-,TGCGCCAGCAGCCAAACTTCTAGAAGCTACAGCACAGATACGCAGTATTTT,CASSQTSRSYSTDTQYF
16,TRBV29-1,-,TRBJ2-3,TRBD2,TGCAGCGCCGAGGGTTGGCGGGAGGGGGTCACAGATACGCAGTATTTT,CSAEGWREGVTDTQYF
14,TRBV5-1,once,TRBJ2-6,-,TGCGCCAGCAGCTCTGTGGCTGGGGCCAACGTCCTGTCTTTC,CASSSVAGANVLSF
16,TRBV20-1,-,TRBJ1-5,TRBD1,TGCAGTGCTAGAGGCGCTACAGGGGGCTCGTATCAGCCCCAGCATTTT,CSARGATGGSYQPQHF
14,TRBV27,few,TRBJ2-3,-,TGTGCCAGCAGTTTGGAACAGACCACAGATACGCAGTATTTT,CASSLEQTTDTQYF
14,TRBV30,-,TRBJ1-2,-,TGTGCCTGGAGTGTACTCCGGGACGCGGGTGGCTACACCTTC,CAWSVLRDAGGYTF
16,TRBV12-3/TRBV12-4,once,TRBJ2-1,-,TGTGCCAGCAGTTTCAACCTCGGGGGCAGGGACAATGAGCAGTTCTTC,CASSFNLGGRDNEQFF
13,TRBV29-1,many,TRBJ1-5,-,TGCAGCGTTGCTGGTAGTAGCAATCAGCCCCAGCATTTT,CSVAGSSNQPQHF
16,TRBV5-1,few,TRBJ2-3,TRBD2,TGCGCCAGCAGCTCTAGCGGGAGGTCAGGCACAGATACGCAGTATTTT,CASSSSGRSGTDTQYF
17,TRBV4-1,-,TRBJ2-1,-,TGCGCCAGCAGCCAAGTCACGGGCGGAGGTTGGCAAGAGACCCAGTTCTTC,CASSQVTGGGWQETQFF
16,TRBV10-3,-,TRBJ2-7,TRBD2,TGTGCCATCAGTGCGACTAGCGGGAGGAGGGAGGACGAGCAGTACTTC,CAISATSGRREDEQYF
15,TRBV10-2,few,TRBJ2-7,-,TGCGCCAGCAGTGAGGGGGGGACGGAATCCTACGAGCAGTACTTC,CASSEGGTESYEQYF
16,TRBV20-1,few,TRBJ2-3,TRBD2,TGCAGTGCAACCAAAAGGACTAGCGGGAGTGCAGATACGCAGTATTTT,CSATKRTSGSADTQYF
16,TRBV20-1,few,TRBJ2-7,TRBD1,TGCAGTGCGTCGACAGGGAACCCCCATATGGGTTACGAGCAGTACTTC,CSASTGNPHMGYEQYF
13,TRBV15,-,TRBJ2-7,-,TGTGCCACCAGCAGAGATGCGGGCTACGAGCAGTACTTC,CATSRDAGYEQYF
16,TRBV11-2,-,TRBJ2-7,-,TGTGCCAGCGAACCATTTAGGGGGGGTGAAATCTACGAGCAGTACTTC,CASEPFRGGEIYEQYF
14,TRBV29-1,-,TRBJ2-1,TRBD2,TGCAGCGTTCCGCGGGGGGCCTCCTACAATGAGCAGTTCTTC,CSVPRGASYNEQFF
16,TRBV9,once,TRBJ2-5,-,TGTGCCAGCAGCGTAGGGGTTAGGGGCGCCCAAAAGACCCAGTACTTC,CASSVGVRGAQKTQYF
15,TRBV6-2/TRBV6-3,-,TRBJ2-3,-,TGTGCCAGCAGTACACGGGACATGAGCACAGATACGCAGTATTTT,CASSTRDMSTDTQYF
13,TRBV25-1,few,TRBJ1-1,TRBD1,TGTGCCAGCCTGGGACAGAGAGACACTGAAGCTTTCTTT,CASLGQRDTEAFF
13,TRBV20-1,-,TRBJ2-5,TRBD2,TGCAGTGCTAGAGCTCTAGCGGAGGTAGCGCAGTACTTC,CSARALAEVAQYF
15,TRBV12-3/TRBV12-4,few,TRBJ2-7,TRBD2,TGTGCCAGCAGTTTCGGCGGGGGGGCCTGGGACGAGCAGTACTTC,CASSFGGGAWDEQYF
15,TRBV5-1,many,TRBJ2-6,-,TGCGCCAGCAGCTTGAGCGTTACTGGGGCCAACGTCCTGACTTTC,CASSLSVTGANVLTF
15,TRBV3-1,-,TRBJ1-2,TRBD1,TGTGCCAGCAGCCATGTCAAGGGACAGGGCTATGGCTACACCTTC,CASSHVKGQGYGYTF
13,TRBV18,-,TRBJ2-5,-,TGTGCCAGCTCCCCGGTTTCAGGAGAGACCCAGTACTTC,CASSPVSGETQYF
14,TRBV5-1,few,TRBJ2-1,-,TGCGCCAGCGGATTAGCAAGCTCCTACAATGAGCAGTTCTTC,CASGLASSYNEQFF
15,TRBV20-1,-,TRBJ2-7,-,TGCGGTGCTAGAGTTGTTGGCAAGTCCTCCTACGAGCAGTACTTC,CGARVVGKSSYEQYF
15,TRBV7-2,-,TRBJ2-5,-,TGTGCCAGCAGCCCAAGGCCCAGGGAACAAGAGACCCAGTACTTC,CASSPRPREQETQYF
16,TRBV27,few,TRBJ2-7,-,TGTGCCAGCAGTACATCGGGGGTGCCGATCCCCTACGAGCAGTACTTC,CASSTSGVPIPYEQYF